This passage covers 28 T cell receptor beta chains from one sample sequenced in a study of tumor-infiltrating lymphocytes in primary liver carcinoma. Making TCR beta cDNA involved 400 to 600 ng total RNA and a constant-region primer. Nested multiplex PCR, run for three rounds with slightly modified ARM-PCR, yielded TCR beta libraries. Rounds one and two of PCR, each of roughly 10 cycles, were primed with TRBV1-TRBV30 forward primers and a C-beta reverse primer. In TCRdb, the multiplex PCR reads were re-called with MiXCR into one record per CDR3 protein. The sample shows 320,000 or so distinct CDR3 sequences, about 60% of them seen only once. Both blood RNA, taken from unsorted whole blood, and germline DNA were extracted. The sequenced sample was peripheral blood. The receptors shown here come from a man aged 40-50 years with primary liver carcinoma and hepatitis B virus infection.

The J gene is TRBJ2-7, the V gene TRBV7-8; possible D gene TRBD1, 5 bases. CDR3 size: 13 residues. Germline assignment: CDR1 SGHVS and CDR2 FQNEAQ. With 3 bases removed from V and 5 bases from J, the gap between germline ends came to 11 bases. CDR3: CASSFQGWNEQYF. The CDR3, as DNA: TGTGCCAGCAGCTTTCAGGGTTGGAACGAGCAGTACTTC.

As regards this clonotype: This may arise from a read error, as a much more abundant clone is one base away. The chain carries TRBV1 and TRBJ2-7; whether TRBD2, the table's D call, matches the DNA was not checked. TRBV1 is a listed pseudogene. This CDR3 spans 17 amino acids. The CDR3 nucleotides are TGCACCAGCAGCCAAGCTGTATCTCGTGGCCCAACCCCCGAGCAGTACTTC. Its translation: CTSSQAVSRGPTPEQYF.

This clonotype was seen many times. This sequence joins TRBV5-1 and TRBJ1-4, with D possibly TRBD1 on 5 matching bases. Germline V gene lookup returns CDR1 SGHRS and CDR2 YFSETQ. The V and J ends lost 4 bases and 7 bases respectively, with 20 bases between them. The CDR3 totals 16 residues. The CDR3 spells CASSPDTGRVREKLFF. The CDR3 DNA sequence: TGCGCCAGCAGCCCCGATACCGGCAGGGTCCGTGAAAAACTGTTTTTT.

As for this clonotype: Its ends do not fully match the called genes, so a read error is possible. J is TRBJ2-5 and V is TRBV5-1; 7 bases line up with TRBD1. Germline loops: CDR1 SGHRS, CDR2 YFSETQ. The CDR3 has 14 residues. In DNA form, the CDR3 reads TGCGCGAGCAGCAACGACAGGGATGGGGAGACCCAGTACTTC. This translates into CASSNDRDGETQYF.

Concerning this clonotype itself: The CDR3 end shows no conserved phenylalanine or tryptophan, and so a read error is likely. The gene calls are TRBV11-2 and TRBJ1-4; possible D gene TRBD1, 5 bases. Germline values: CDR1 SGHAT, CDR2 FQNNGV. This CDR3 is 14 amino acids long. The V end was cut by 5 bases, the J end by 8 bases, with 15 bases between. The DNA of the CDR3 is TGTGCCAGCAGCATAGGACATGGAGGGGAAAAACTGTTTTCT. Amino acids: CASSIGHGGEKLFS.

V is TRBV20-1 and J is TRBJ1-5; TRBD1 matches at 10 bases. This CDR3 region has 16 residues. CDR1 and CDR2 from the germline V gene are DFQATT and SNEGSKA (reference sequence). V trimming: 1 base; J trimming: 3 bases; junction bases outside the gene matches: 6. CDR3 sequence reads: CSARVGQGGLNQPQHF. The CDR3 DNA follows: TGCAGTGCTAGAGTCGGACAGGGGGGACTCAATCAGCCCCAGCATTTT.

For this clonotype: This clone may be a read error of a much larger clone one base away. No conserved phenylalanine or tryptophan is present at the end of the CDR3, so a read error is the likely explanation. This chain links TRBV4-2 with TRBJ2-1; D is possibly TRBD1 or TRBD2 (5 bases each). Germline CDR1 LGHNA, CDR2 YNFKEQ. V lost 4 bases and J lost 8, with 12 bases in between. CDR3 length: 13 residues. The CDR3 loop reads CASSRDLRDEQFL. CDR3 coding DNA: TGTGCCAGCAGCCGGGACCTCCGCGATGAGCAGTTCCTC.

CDR3 residues: CASSQVALTGNEQFF. In nucleotides, the CDR3 is TGTGCCAGCAGCCAAGTAGCTTTAACTGGGAATGAGCAGTTCTTC. V gene TRBV14 combines with J gene TRBJ2-1; D not certain. This CDR3 contains 15 residues. Trimming took off 1 base at V and 7 bases at J, with 14 bases between the two ends. CDR1 is SGHDN and CDR2 is FVKESK in the germline V gene.

This clonotype appeared many times. The chain couples TRBV6-1 to TRBJ2-5; TRBD1 matches at 8 bases. Trimming removed 9 bases from V and 5 bases from J; junction bases left unmatched: 5. Per germline, CDR1 MNHNS and CDR2 SASEGT. The CDR3 is 12 residues long. CDR3 sequence: CASSGGTETQYF. For the CDR3, the DNA is TGTGCCAGTTCAGGGGGCACGGAGACCCAGTACTTC.

This sequence joins TRBV5-1 and TRBJ1-2, with 11 bases lining up with TRBD1. With V trimmed by 2 bases and J by 5 bases, 11 bases remained unmatched. CDR1 is SGHRS, CDR2 YFSETQ, per germline. The CDR3 loop spans 17 amino acids. This chain's CDR3 is CASSLHTDRGLGYGYTF. The CDR3 nucleotides read TGCGCCAGCAGCTTACACACGGACAGGGGGCTAGGGTATGGCTACACCTTC.

The sample holds many counts of this clonotype. V and J are TRBV11-2 and TRBJ1-3; D gene ambiguous. There are 13 residues in the CDR3. V was trimmed by 1 base and J by 4 bases, leaving 5 bases between them. The germline gives CDR1 SGHAT, CDR2 FQNNGV. The CDR3 loop reads CASSLASGNTIYF. CDR3 nucleotides: TGTGCCAGCAGCTTAGCGTCCGGAAACACCATATATTTT.

On this clonotype: Without the conserved terminal phenylalanine or tryptophan, this CDR3 likely stems from a read error. The chain joins TRBV4-3 to TRBJ2-7, with no clear D. In germline, CDR1 is LGHNA, CDR2 YSLEER. V was pared by 4 bases and J by 8 bases, with 18 bases between. This CDR3 has 14 residues. The CDR3 nucleotides read TGCGCCAGCAGCCCGGCGACGGAAAACGACAAGCAGTACTTG. As protein: CASSPATENDKQYL.

This clonotype was counted only a few times. Being one base from a much bigger clone, this may be a read error. The rearrangement links TRBV29-1 to TRBJ2-3; TRBD1 matches 9 bases. With V trimmed by 4 bases and J by 8 bases, 7 bases remained unmatched. Germline assignment: CDR1 SQVTM and CDR2 ANQGSEA. This CDR3 comprises 13 residues. The CDR3 DNA reads as TGCAGCGTTGCTCACAGGGGGCGGGGTACGCAGTATTTT. Translation gives CSVAHRGRGTQYF.

This chain uses TRBV12-3 or TRBV12-4 with TRBJ1-2; D is unresolved. The CDR3 has 13 residues. Trimming shortened V by 7 bases and J by 5 bases, and 14 bases separated the two germline ends. The CDR3 spells CASTAGIGYGYTF. In DNA, the CDR3 is TGTGCCAGCACCGCCGGGATAGGGTATGGCTACACCTTC.

This clonotype was counted many times. The chain recombines TRBV29-1 with TRBJ2-3, with 8 bases lining up with TRBD1. The CDR3 is 16 residues long. Germline V gives CDR1 SQVTM, CDR2 ANQGSEA. The ends lost 3 bases at V and 2 bases at J; junction bases unmatched: 10. The CDR3, as DNA: TGCAGCGTTGACGGGACAGGTTTAGGTTTCACAGATACGCAGTATTTT. Its protein product is CSVDGTGLGFTDTQYF.

Details on this clonotype: This could be a read error, since a much larger clone is one nucleotide away. V and J are TRBV5-1 and TRBJ2-1, with D unclear. V lost 0 bases to trimming and J lost 4 bases, with 17 bases between them. This CDR3 has 17 amino acids. CDR1 and CDR2 (germline): SGHRS, YFSETQ. The CDR3, as DNA: TGCGCCAGCAGCTTGGAGTGGGATCTTCTGACTTACAATGAGCAGTTCTTC. It encodes CASSLEWDLLTYNEQFF. The full variable domain, rest sourced from reference TRBV5-1 and TRBJ2-1, is KAGVTQTPRYLIKTRGQQVTLSCSPISGHRSVSWYQQTPGQGLQFLFEYFSETQRNKGNFPGRFSGRQFSNSRSEMNVSTLELGDSALYLCASSLEWDLLTYNEQFFGPGTRLTVL.

On this clonotype itself: A much larger clonotype is one base distant, so this may be a read error. This chain connects TRBV6-5 to TRBJ1-2, with 7 bases matching TRBD1. Germline V gives CDR1 MNHEY, CDR2 SVGAGI. This CDR3 has 14 residues. Here the CDR3 DNA reads TGTGCCAGCAGCTCACAGGGGCCGAGATATGGCTACGCCTTC. This encodes CASSSQGPRYGYAF.

This clonotype was recorded a few times. The V call is TRBV19, the J call TRBJ1-1; D perhaps matches TRBD1 (5 bases). Per the germline V gene, CDR1 is LNHDA and CDR2 is SQIVND (reference sequence). The CDR3 extends over 12 amino acids. Trimming took 3 bases from V and 12 from J, leaving 14 bases between them. The CDR3 reads CASSIGAGRTFF. The CDR3 DNA reads as TGTGCCAGTAGTATTGGTGCAGGGAGAACTTTCTTT.

In its sample, this clonotype was seen a few times. A clone one base away is much larger, so this may be a read error. The chain has TRBV4-3 and TRBJ2-3; 7 bases are a match to TRBD1. CDR1 and CDR2 (germline): LGHNA, YSLEER. The CDR3 has 14 amino acids. V lost 3 bases, J lost 4 bases, and 4 bases stayed unmatched. The CDR3 DNA reads as TGCGCCAGCAGCCAGGGGGACAGCTCAGATACGCAGTATTTT. The encoded protein is CASSQGDSSDTQYF.

Regarding this clonotype: A much larger clone differs from this one at a single base, so this may be a read error. The V and J genes are TRBV6-6 and TRBJ2-1, with 9 positions matching TRBD2. CDR1 is MNHNY, CDR2 SVGAGI, per germline (reference sequence). Germline trimming cut 4 bases from V and 6 bases from J; bases unmatched to any gene: 4. This CDR3 contains 14 residues. CDR3 in amino acids: CASSFVLAGNEQFF. In DNA, the CDR3 is TGTGCCAGCAGTTTCGTACTAGCGGGCAATGAGCAGTTCTTC.

This clonotype was observed many times. The chain uses TRBV4-3 and TRBJ2-3, with TRBD2 matching 10 bases. With V trimmed by 0 bases and J by 6 bases, 9 bases remained unmatched. This CDR3 has 17 amino acids. Germline loops: CDR1 LGHNA, CDR2 YSLEER. The CDR3 DNA is TGCGCCAGCAGCCAAGATGGAGTAGCGGGAGGTCGCGATACGCAGTATTTT. It translates to CASSQDGVAGGRDTQYF.

This clonotype showed up many times. The chain couples TRBV4-1 to TRBJ2-5; tentatively, D is TRBD2 (6 bases). The CDR3 totals 16 residues. Trimming pared 0 bases from V and 7 bases from J, leaving 18 bases between. Looked up from germline, CDR1 is MGHRA and CDR2 is YSYEKL. DNA of the CDR3: TGCGCCAGCAGCCAAGAATGGGAGGCCCTCCAGGTGACCCAGTACTTC. The encoded protein is CASSQEWEALQVTQYF.

In the case of this clonotype: A much larger clone sits a single nucleotide away, making a read error possible. The V gene is TRBV6-1, the J gene TRBJ2-1; D unresolved. The CDR3 is made up of 14 amino acids. CDR1 is MNHNS, CDR2 SASEGT, per germline. V was trimmed by 7 bases and J by 8 bases, leaving 18 bases between them. CDR3 residues: CASNGQERMHEQFF. The CDR3 DNA reads TGTGCCAGCAATGGCCAAGAGAGGATGCATGAGCAGTTCTTC.

As to this clonotype: Mismatch with germline at one junction end may stem from a read error. This chain joins TRBV11-2 and TRBJ2-7, with 14 bases matching TRBD2. The CDR3 has 15 amino acids. Germline CDR1 is SGHAT and CDR2 is FQNNGV. CDR3 sequence: CASSWGTSGGNEQYF. DNA of the CDR3: TGTGCAAGCAGCTGGGGGACTAGCGGGGGAAACGAGCAGTACTTC.

The rearrangement links TRBV28 to TRBJ1-6; no definite D call. The CDR3 sequence is 12 residues long. Trimming removed 7 bases from V and 14 bases from J, with 15 bases in between. The germline V gene encodes CDR1 MDHEN and CDR2 SYDVKM. CDR3 protein: CASNLQWSALHF. The CDR3 bases are TGTGCCAGCAACCTCCAGTGGTCAGCCCTCCACTTT. Together with reference TRBV28 and TRBJ1-6, the CDR3 gives the full variable domain: DVKVTQSSRYLVKRTGEKVFLECVQDMDHENMFWYRQDPGLGLRLIYFSYDVKMKEKGDIPEGYSVSREKKERFSLILESASTNQTSMYLCASNLQWSALHFGNGTRLTVT.

This clonotype occurred once. This chain joins TRBV4-2 and TRBJ2-5; TRBD2 matches 9 bases. The germline V gene encodes CDR1 LGHNA and CDR2 YNFKEQ. The V gene end was trimmed by 2 bases and the J gene end by 5 bases; junction bases not matched to a gene: 15. The CDR3 is 18 amino acids. The chain's CDR3 is CASSQFPLISGSSETQYF. The CDR3 coding sequence is TGTGCCAGCAGCCAATTCCCTTTGATTAGCGGGAGTTCCGAGACCCAGTACTTC.

Remarks on this clonotype: This sequence may be a read error, since a much larger clone differs from it by one base. This chain uses TRBV6-2 or TRBV6-3 with TRBJ2-7; D ambiguous. The CDR3 covers 13 residues. Germline CDR1 and CDR2: MNHEY and SVGEGT. The CDR3 sequence is CASGSLLNYEHYF. The CDR3, as DNA: TGTGCCAGCGGCAGCCTATTAAACTACGAGCATTACTTC.

Of note for this clonotype: A much bigger clone sits one base away, suggesting this may be a read error. The chain couples TRBV29-1 to TRBJ2-1; D unclear. V was clipped by 5 bases and J by 3 bases, with 14 bases between them. Germline CDR1 SQVTM, CDR2 ANQGSEA. The CDR3 is made up of 14 amino acids. CDR3 sequence reads: CSVREVLDYNEQFF. CDR3 in DNA: TGCAGCGTTCGTGAGGTACTCGACTACAATGAGCAGTTCTTC.